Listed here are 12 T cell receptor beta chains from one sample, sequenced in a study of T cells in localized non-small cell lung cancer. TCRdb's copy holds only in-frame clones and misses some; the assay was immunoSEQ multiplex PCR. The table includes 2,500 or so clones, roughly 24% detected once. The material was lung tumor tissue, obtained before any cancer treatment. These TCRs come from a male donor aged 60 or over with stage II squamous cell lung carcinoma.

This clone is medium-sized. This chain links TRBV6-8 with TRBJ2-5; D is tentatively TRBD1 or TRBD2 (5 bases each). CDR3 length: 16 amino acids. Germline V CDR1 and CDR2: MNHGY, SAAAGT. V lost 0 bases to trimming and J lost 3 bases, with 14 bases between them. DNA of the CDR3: TGTGCCAGCAGTTACTCGAGGGGTTCCGGGGAAGAGACCCAGTACTTC. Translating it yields CASSYSRGSGEETQYF.

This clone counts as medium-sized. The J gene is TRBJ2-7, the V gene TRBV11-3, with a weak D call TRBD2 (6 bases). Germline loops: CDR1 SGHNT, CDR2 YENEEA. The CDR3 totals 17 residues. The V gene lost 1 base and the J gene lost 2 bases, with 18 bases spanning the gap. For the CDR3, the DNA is TGTGCCAGCAGCTTAGGCCTTTTACCCGGGAGACCCTACGAGCAGTACTTC. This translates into CASSLGLLPGRPYEQYF.

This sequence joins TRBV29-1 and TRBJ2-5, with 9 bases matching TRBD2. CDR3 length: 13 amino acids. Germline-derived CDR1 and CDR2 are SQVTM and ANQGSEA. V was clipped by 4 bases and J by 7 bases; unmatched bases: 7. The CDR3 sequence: CSVVLAGVGTQYF. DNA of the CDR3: TGCAGCGTTGTACTAGCGGGTGTTGGGACCCAGTACTTC.

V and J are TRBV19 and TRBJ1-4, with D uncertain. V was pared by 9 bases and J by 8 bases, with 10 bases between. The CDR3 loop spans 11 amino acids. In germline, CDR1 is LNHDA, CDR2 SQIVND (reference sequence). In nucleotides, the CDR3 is TGTGCCAGCAAACGCGGGGAAAAACTGTTTTTT. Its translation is CASKRGEKLFF. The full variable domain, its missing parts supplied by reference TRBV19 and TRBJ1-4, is DGGITQSPKYLFRKEGQNVTLSCEQNLNHDAMYWYRQDPGQGLRLIYYSQIVNDFQKGDIAEGYSVSREKKESFPLTVTSAQKNPTAFYLCASKRGEKLFFGSGTQLSVL.

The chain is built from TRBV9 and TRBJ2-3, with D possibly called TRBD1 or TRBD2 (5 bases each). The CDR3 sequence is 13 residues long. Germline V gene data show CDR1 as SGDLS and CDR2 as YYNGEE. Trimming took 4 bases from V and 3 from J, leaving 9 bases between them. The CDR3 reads CASSRDVTDTQYF. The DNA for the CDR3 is TGTGCCAGCAGCCGGGACGTGACAGATACGCAGTATTTT.

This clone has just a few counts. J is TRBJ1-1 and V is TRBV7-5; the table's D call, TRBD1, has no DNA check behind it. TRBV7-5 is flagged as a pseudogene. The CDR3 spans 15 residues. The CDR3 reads CASSSPGQANTEAFF. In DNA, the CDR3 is TGTGCCAGCAGCTCTCCGGGACAGGCGAACACTGAAGCTTTCTTT.

CDR3 sequence: CSVDTGTDTQYF. The CDR3 nucleotides are TGCAGCGTTGATACTGGAACAGATACGCAGTATTTT. The chain combines TRBV29-1 with TRBJ2-3; no reliable D call. Germline lookup yields CDR1 SQVTM and CDR2 ANQGSEA. Trimming removed 3 bases at V and 3 bases at J, with 7 bases between. The CDR3 length is 12 residues.

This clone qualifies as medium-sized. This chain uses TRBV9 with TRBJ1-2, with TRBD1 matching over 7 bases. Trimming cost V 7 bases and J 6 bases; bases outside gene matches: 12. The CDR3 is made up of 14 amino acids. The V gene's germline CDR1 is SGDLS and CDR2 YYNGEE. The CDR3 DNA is TGTGCCAGCCGCCTGGAGGGACAGTTCGATGGCTACACCTTC. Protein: CASRLEGQFDGYTF.

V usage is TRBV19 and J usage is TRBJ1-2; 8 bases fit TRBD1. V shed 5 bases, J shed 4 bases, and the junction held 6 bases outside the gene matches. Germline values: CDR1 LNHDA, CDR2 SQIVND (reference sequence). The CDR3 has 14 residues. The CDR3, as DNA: TGTGCCAGTAGTCAGGGGGCCTTGGGCTATGGCTACACCTTC. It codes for CASSQGALGYGYTF.

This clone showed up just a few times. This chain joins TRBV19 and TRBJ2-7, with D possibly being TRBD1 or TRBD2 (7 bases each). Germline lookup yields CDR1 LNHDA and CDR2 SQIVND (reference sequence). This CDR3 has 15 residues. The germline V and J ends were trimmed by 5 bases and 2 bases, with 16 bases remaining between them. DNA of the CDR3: TGTGCCAGTAGTTTCCTCAGGGGGGGCACCTACGAGCAGTACTTC. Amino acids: CASSFLRGGTYEQYF.

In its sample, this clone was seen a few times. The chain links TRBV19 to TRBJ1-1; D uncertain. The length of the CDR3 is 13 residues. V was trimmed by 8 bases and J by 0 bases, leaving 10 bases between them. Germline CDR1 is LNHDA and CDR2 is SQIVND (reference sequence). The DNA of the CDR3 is TGTGCCAGTCGCCTCAGTATGAACACTGAAGCTTTCTTT. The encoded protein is CASRLSMNTEAFF.

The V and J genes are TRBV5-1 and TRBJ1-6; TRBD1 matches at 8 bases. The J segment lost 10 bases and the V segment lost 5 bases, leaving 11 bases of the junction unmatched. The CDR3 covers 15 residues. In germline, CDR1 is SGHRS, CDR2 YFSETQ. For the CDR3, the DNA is TGCGCCAGCAGTACCGGGACAGGAGAGAGATCACCCCTCCACTTT. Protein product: CASSTGTGERSPLHF.